A selection of T cell receptor beta chains follows, all from one sample in a study of identical twins. TCRdb itself ran the 5' RACE reads through MiXCR, one entry per CDR3 protein. This sample has about 240,000 distinct CDR3 sequences; roughly 12% occur once, and the top ten carry about 4%. This sample was also put to use in a study of yellow fever vaccine responses in identical twins.

Sequenced: memory (CD45RO+) T cells sorted from blood. These receptors originate from a young woman in good health. The CDR3 runs from the conserved cysteine through the conserved F or W. D genes are given only for firm matches. Clone sizes are given selectively: once, few, many, or a class where the clone is expanded.

D gene	J gene	V gene	clone size	CDR3 DNA	CDR3 protein
TRBD2	TRBJ2-3	TRBV12-3/TRBV12-4	few	TGTGCCAGCAGTCTTAGCGGGGCCCCAGATACGCAGTATTTT	CASSLSGAPDTQYF
NA	TRBJ2-1	TRBV3-1	few	TGTGCCAGCAGCCAAGGGCGGCTTTCCTACAATGAGCAGTTCTTC	CASSQGRLSYNEQFF
TRBD1	TRBJ2-5	TRBV6-1	few	TGTGCCAGCAGTGTGGGACAGGGGCCTGGGGAGACCCAGTACTTC	CASSVGQGPGETQYF
TRBD1	TRBJ2-3	TRBV4-3	many	TGCGCCAGCAGCCAAGATAAGGGGACAGGGCCTGATACGCAGTATTTT	CASSQDKGTGPDTQYF
NA	TRBJ2-5	TRBV7-9	many	TGTGCCAGCATCCAAGGGGCTGAGAAACTATTC	CASIQGAEKLF
TRBD1	TRBJ2-1	TRBV5-1	many	TGCGCCAGCAGCTCGGACAGGGTTACGGATGAGCAGTTCTTC	CASSSDRVTDEQFF
NA	TRBJ2-2	TRBV12-3/TRBV12-4	few	TGTGCCAGCAGACCAGGGGTATCCGGGGAGCTGTTTTTT	CASRPGVSGELFF
TRBD1	TRBJ2-3	TRBV10-3	NA	TGTGCCACCTTGACAGGGGTCGGGGTCACAGATACGCAGTATTTT	CATLTGVGVTDTQYF
NA	TRBJ2-3	TRBV11-2	NA	TGTGCCAGCAGCTTAGCCCCCCTTAGCACAGATACGCAGTATTTT	CASSLAPLSTDTQYF
NA	TRBJ2-2	TRBV5-1	few	TGCGCCAGCAGCTTAGCGGGCGCAGACGGGGAGCTGTTTTTT	CASSLAGADGELFF
NA	TRBJ2-3	TRBV6-1	few	TGTGCCAGCAGTAGGGGTGAGGGGGGAGCTAGCACAGATACGCAGTATTTT	CASSRGEGGASTDTQYF
NA	TRBJ2-5	TRBV28	once	TGTGCCAGCATGTGGGGGCGGAACGGCCAAGAGACCCAGTACTTC	CASMWGRNGQETQYF
TRBD1	TRBJ2-7	TRBV3-1	few	TGTGCCAGCAGCCGAGACAGGGAAGTCATGAGCGAGCAGTACTTC	CASSRDREVMSEQYF
NA	TRBJ2-1	TRBV18	few	TGTGCCAGCTCACCGGTGGGTGGCCCATCCGAACAGTTCTTC	CASSPVGGPSEQFF
NA	TRBJ2-3	TRBV3-1	NA	TGTGCCAGCAGCCAAGAAGCACGTACGCAGTATTTT	CASSQEARTQYF
NA	TRBJ2-2	TRBV7-2	few	TGTGCCAGCAGCTTACCCCCGCCCGGAGGGGAGCTGTTTTTT	CASSLPPPGGELFF